These T cell receptor beta chains were read from a single sample in a study of OX40 agonist ivuxolimab in advanced cancers. Clones were sequenced by immunoSEQ multiplex PCR, and TCRdb holds only the in-frame ones, with some missing. This sample has 70,000 to 85,000 clones, with about 90% found just once. The sequences come from CD4+ or CD8+ T cells sorted from blood, collected in a trial of the OX40 agonist ivuxolimab. The receptors shown here come from an adult with an advanced solid tumor such as melanoma, head and neck, liver or kidney cancer. The CDR3 runs from the conserved cysteine through the conserved F or W. Fields, in order: CDR3 protein, V gene, J gene, clone size, CDR3 length. Size values are once, few and many counts, or a class for expanded clones, and some rows have none.

CDR3aa: CASSPLATRPYEQYF
v_gene: TRBV18
j_gene: TRBJ2-7
abundance: -
len: 15

CDR3aa: CASSQDRDSPLHF
v_gene: TRBV7-3
j_gene: TRBJ1-6
abundance: -
len: 13

CDR3aa: CASSTLTKEAFF
v_gene: TRBV7-9
j_gene: TRBJ1-1
abundance: -
len: 12

CDR3aa: CASSLPNTEAFF
v_gene: TRBV5-1
j_gene: TRBJ1-1
abundance: -
len: 12

CDR3aa: CASSPEGLPGTGELFF
v_gene: TRBV19
j_gene: TRBJ2-2
abundance: -
len: 16

CDR3aa: CASRKTGKGKTQYF
v_gene: TRBV6-5
j_gene: TRBJ2-5
abundance: -
len: 14

CDR3aa: CASSPGGGLGTEAFF
v_gene: TRBV5-1
j_gene: TRBJ1-1
abundance: -
len: 15

CDR3aa: CAISLAGQVGEQFF
v_gene: TRBV10-3
j_gene: TRBJ2-1
abundance: -
len: 14

CDR3aa: CASSQYALGQGVHEQFF
v_gene: TRBV16
j_gene: TRBJ2-1
abundance: -
len: 17

CDR3aa: CALVVGSTYEQYF
v_gene: TRBV30
j_gene: TRBJ2-7
abundance: -
len: 13

CDR3aa: CAWSPGGPGPGELFF
v_gene: TRBV30
j_gene: TRBJ2-2
abundance: -
len: 15

CDR3aa: CASTATVNSPLHF
v_gene: TRBV5-6
j_gene: TRBJ1-6
abundance: -
len: 13

CDR3aa: CASTLTQGAKGYTF
v_gene: TRBV6-6
j_gene: TRBJ1-2
abundance: once
len: 14

CDR3aa: CASSEGPRAGASYEQYF
v_gene: TRBV11-1
j_gene: TRBJ2-7
abundance: few
len: 17

CDR3aa: CASSPTGTGRETQYF
v_gene: TRBV5-1
j_gene: TRBJ2-5
abundance: -
len: 15

CDR3aa: CASSMTGKQPQHF
v_gene: TRBV19
j_gene: TRBJ1-5
abundance: medium-sized
len: 13

CDR3aa: CASSFSGGTYEQYF
v_gene: TRBV5-8
j_gene: TRBJ2-7
abundance: -
len: 14

CDR3aa: CASRENYGYTF
v_gene: TRBV5-1
j_gene: TRBJ1-2
abundance: -
len: 11

CDR3aa: CASSIGGRTYYGYTF
v_gene: TRBV19
j_gene: TRBJ1-2
abundance: few
len: 15

CDR3aa: CASSLSTDQPQHF
v_gene: TRBV7-9
j_gene: TRBJ1-5
abundance: -
len: 13

CDR3aa: CASRPQGAPNYGYTF
v_gene: TRBV2
j_gene: TRBJ1-2
abundance: -
len: 15

CDR3aa: CASSPHGGRRNTGELFF
v_gene: TRBV11-2
j_gene: TRBJ2-2
abundance: -
len: 17

CDR3aa: CAISANPTGGGTEAFF
v_gene: TRBV10-3
j_gene: TRBJ1-1
abundance: -
len: 16

CDR3aa: CASSSTSGGNEQFF
v_gene: TRBV6-5
j_gene: TRBJ2-1
abundance: -
len: 14

CDR3aa: CASSSLTVNTEAFF
v_gene: TRBV11-2
j_gene: TRBJ1-1
abundance: -
len: 14

CDR3aa: CAWSVQQTYEQYF
v_gene: TRBV30
j_gene: TRBJ2-7
abundance: -
len: 13

CDR3aa: CATSRGIQETQYF
v_gene: TRBV15
j_gene: TRBJ2-5
abundance: -
len: 13

CDR3aa: CASSENGFLNYGYTF
v_gene: TRBV2
j_gene: TRBJ1-2
abundance: -
len: 15

CDR3aa: CASRGNYGYTF
v_gene: TRBV5-1
j_gene: TRBJ1-2
abundance: -
len: 11

CDR3aa: CASSKDRTGEQYF
v_gene: TRBV2
j_gene: TRBJ2-7
abundance: -
len: 13

CDR3aa: CASSHNPPGLAANTGELFF
v_gene: TRBV14
j_gene: TRBJ2-2
abundance: -
len: 19

CDR3aa: CASSTSGGRTGELFF
v_gene: TRBV28
j_gene: TRBJ2-2
abundance: -
len: 15

CDR3aa: CASSFSPRGAVATDTQYF
v_gene: TRBV7-6
j_gene: TRBJ2-3
abundance: -
len: 18

CDR3aa: CASSPPGSGVLTF
v_gene: TRBV7-2
j_gene: TRBJ2-6
abundance: -
len: 13

CDR3aa: CGWGLDTEAFF
v_gene: TRBV30
j_gene: TRBJ1-1
abundance: -
len: 11

CDR3aa: CASSLSRPSGNTIYF
v_gene: TRBV28
j_gene: TRBJ1-3
abundance: -
len: 15

CDR3aa: CASRLVGQKQETQYF
v_gene: TRBV5-1
j_gene: TRBJ2-5
abundance: -
len: 15

CDR3aa: CASRLLGGFEAFF
v_gene: TRBV5-1
j_gene: TRBJ1-1
abundance: -
len: 13

CDR3aa: CASSLAGGAYEQYF
v_gene: TRBV5-1
j_gene: TRBJ2-7
abundance: -
len: 14

CDR3aa: CAISPRTAFSGNTIYF
v_gene: TRBV10-3
j_gene: TRBJ1-3
abundance: -
len: 16

CDR3aa: CASSLSAGQPHQPQHF
v_gene: TRBV5-5
j_gene: TRBJ1-5
abundance: -
len: 16

CDR3aa: CASSLRAVRLGGGETQYF
v_gene: TRBV27
j_gene: TRBJ2-5
abundance: -
len: 18

CDR3aa: CASSERDRAHYTF
v_gene: TRBV2
j_gene: TRBJ1-2
abundance: -
len: 13

CDR3aa: CAWSGQGNTEAFF
v_gene: TRBV30
j_gene: TRBJ1-1
abundance: once
len: 13

CDR3aa: CASSPGGSYNEQFF
v_gene: TRBV7-3
j_gene: TRBJ2-1
abundance: -
len: 14

CDR3aa: CASSYAHYEQYF
v_gene: TRBV5-4
j_gene: TRBJ2-7
abundance: -
len: 12

CDR3aa: CASSSTGNSGNTIYF
v_gene: TRBV11-2
j_gene: TRBJ1-3
abundance: -
len: 15

CDR3aa: CASSPRPWAYEQYF
v_gene: TRBV18
j_gene: TRBJ2-7
abundance: -
len: 14